The 15 T cell receptor beta chains given below trace back to one sample, sequenced in a study of CD8+ T cells in alopecia areata. Sample treatment: oral pan-JAK inhibitor, 5-10 mg twice daily. RNA was isolated and reverse transcribed to cDNA, the sequencing template. Profiled with immunoSEQ multiplex PCR; TCRdb holds only in-frame clones, not every one. The sample gives about 200,000 clones, less than 65% of which show up once; over 0.9% is in the top ten. Sample: CD4+ T cells sorted from blood, taken at week 24, from a patient treated with tofacitinib. The receptor source for this set is a human donor with alopecia areata.

This chain connects TRBV19 to TRBJ2-7; D is uncertain. The germline V gene encodes CDR1 LNHDA and CDR2 SQIVND (reference sequence). The CDR3 is 14 residues long. V was cut by 6 bases and J by 1 base, with 13 bases left in between. In nucleotides, the CDR3 is TGTGCCAGTAGACTCACCCCCGATTCCTACGAGCAGTACTTC. It is translated as CASRLTPDSYEQYF.

The rearrangement uses TRBV29-1 and TRBJ1-1; D remains unclear. Trimming stripped 7 bases from V and 1 base from J, with 10 bases between. Germline CDR1 is SQVTM and CDR2 is ANQGSEA. CDR3 length: 12 amino acids. The CDR3 here is CSGSRANTEAFF. The CDR3 DNA sequence: TGCAGCGGCTCACGGGCGAACACTGAAGCTTTCTTT.

The genes are TRBV7-6 and TRBJ1-1; D not resolved. Per the germline V gene, CDR1 is SGHVS and CDR2 is FNYEAQ. Trimming stripped 7 bases from V and 0 bases from J, with 15 bases between. CDR3 length: 15 amino acids. This CDR3 reads CASNPATTVNTEAFF. Here the CDR3 DNA reads TGTGCCAGCAACCCCGCAACCACAGTGAACACTGAAGCTTTCTTT.

The J gene is TRBJ2-3, the V gene TRBV5-6; D possibly corresponds to TRBD2 (5 bases). The CDR3 is 15 residues long. Germline V gives CDR1 SGHDT, CDR2 YYEEEE. V lost 4 bases to trimming and J lost 2 bases, with 14 bases between them. The CDR3 loop is CASSVAGKLTDTQYF. The CDR3 region has the DNA TGTGCCAGCAGCGTAGCCGGGAAACTCACAGATACGCAGTATTTT.

The rearrangement links TRBV4-3 to TRBJ2-5, with unresolved D. Trimming removed 0 bases from V and 3 bases from J, with 8 bases in between. The CDR3 has 14 amino acids. Per the germline V gene, CDR1 is LGHNA and CDR2 is YSLEER. DNA for the CDR3: TGCGCCAGCAGCCAAGAGTATAGAAAAGAGACCCAGTACTTC. It translates to CASSQEYRKETQYF.

J is TRBJ2-5 and V is TRBV29-1, with 8 bases aligning to TRBD2. Trimming cost V 5 bases and J 2 bases; bases outside gene matches: 4. Looked up from germline, CDR1 is SQVTM and CDR2 is ANQGSEA. The CDR3 is 13 amino acids. The chain's CDR3 is CSVSGGLQETQYF. CDR3 DNA: TGCAGCGTTAGCGGGGGCCTACAAGAGACCCAGTACTTC. Variable domain in full (rest from reference TRBV29-1 and TRBJ2-5): SAVISQKPSRDICQRGTSLTIQCQVDSQVTMMFWYRQQPGQSLTLIATANQGSEATYESGFVIDKFPISRPNLTFSTLTVSNMSPEDSSIYLCSVSGGLQETQYFGPGTRLLVL.

The V call is TRBV5-1, the J call TRBJ1-2; 7 bases fit TRBD1. V shed 4 bases, J shed 5 bases, and the junction held 8 bases outside the gene matches. The CDR3 loop spans 14 amino acids. Germline-derived CDR1 and CDR2 are SGHRS and YFSETQ. The DNA for the CDR3 is TGCGCCAGCAGCATTGGACAGGTTGCATATGGCTACACCTTC. Amino acid sequence: CASSIGQVAYGYTF. The full variable domain, with the rest looked up from reference TRBV5-1 and TRBJ1-2, is KAGVTQTPRYLIKTRGQQVTLSCSPISGHRSVSWYQQTPGQGLQFLFEYFSETQRNKGNFPGRFSGRQFSNSRSEMNVSTLELGDSALYLCASSIGQVAYGYTFGSGTRLTVV.

V is TRBV6-5 and J is TRBJ2-1, with D perhaps TRBD1 (6 bases). CDR3 length: 15 residues. With 6 bases removed from V and 1 base from J, the gap between germline ends came to 13 bases. Per the germline V gene, CDR1 is MNHEY and CDR2 is SVGAGI. The CDR3 DNA reads as TGTGCCAGCAGATATAAGGGGGTTTCCTACAATGAGCAGTTCTTC. Protein: CASRYKGVSYNEQFF.

V and J are TRBV29-1 and TRBJ2-3; perhaps TRBD2 as D (5 bases). V lost 4 bases to trimming and J lost 1 base, with 9 bases between them. The CDR3 covers 13 residues. Germline CDR1 reads SQVTM; CDR2 reads ANQGSEA. This chain's CDR3 is CSVAAEGTDTQYF. The CDR3 coding sequence is TGCAGCGTTGCAGCGGAGGGCACAGATACGCAGTATTTT.

The chain joins TRBV15 to TRBJ2-1; D tentatively reads TRBD1 or TRBD2 (5 bases each). Germline CDR1 is LNHNV and CDR2 is YYDKDF (reference sequence). V was pared by 1 base and J by 7 bases, with 11 bases between. This CDR3 region has 14 residues. The CDR3 is CATSRGGIGNEQFF. The CDR3 DNA is TGTGCCACCAGCAGAGGGGGGATCGGTAATGAGCAGTTCTTC.

The gene calls are TRBV7-2 and TRBJ2-4; D is ambiguous. Trimming took 4 bases from V and 1 from J, leaving 5 bases between them. CDR1 and CDR2 (germline): SGHTA, FQGNSA. The CDR3 is made up of 13 amino acids. The CDR3 spells CASSSNAKNIQYF. DNA of the CDR3: TGTGCCAGCAGCTCGAATGCCAAAAACATTCAGTACTTC. The full variable domain, in which reference TRBV7-2 and TRBJ2-4 provide the parts outside the CDR3, is GAGVSQSPSNKVTEKGKDVELRCDPISGHTALYWYRQSLGQGLEFLIYFQGNSAPDKSGLPSDRFSAERTGGSVSTLTIQRTQQEDSAVYLCASSSNAKNIQYFGAGTRLSVL.

This clone was recorded only once. V and J are TRBV27 and TRBJ1-2, with TRBD1 matching over 7 bases. The V and J ends lost 5 bases and 3 bases, in that order; junction bases with no gene match: 9. CDR1 is MNHEY, CDR2 SMNVEV, per germline (reference sequence). The CDR3 loop spans 15 amino acids. CDR3 sequence: CASSLNRGIHYGYTF. The CDR3 DNA sequence: TGTGCCAGCAGTCTTAACAGGGGAATTCACTATGGCTACACCTTC.

This clone was seen a handful of times. V and J are TRBV29-1 and TRBJ1-1; D unresolved. This CDR3 is built from 10 residues. V was clipped by 7 bases and J by 1 base, with 4 bases between them. CDR1 SQVTM and CDR2 ANQGSEA come from the germline V gene. CDR3 DNA: TGCAGCGGGACGAACACTGAAGCTTTCTTT. Protein sequence: CSGTNTEAFF.

This clone was counted once. The chain joins TRBV4-2 to TRBJ1-1; D may be TRBD1 (5 bases). This CDR3 comprises 14 residues. Trimming stripped 1 base from V and 1 base from J, with 7 bases between. Per germline, CDR1 LGHNA and CDR2 YNFKEQ. DNA for the CDR3: TGTGCCAGCAGCCAAGCGACAGAGAACACTGAAGCTTTCTTT. This sequence encodes CASSQATENTEAFF.

The DNA of the CDR3 is TGTGCCAGCAGCGGGACGGCCAACACTGAAGCTTTCTTT. Protein sequence: CASSGTANTEAFF. This sequence joins TRBV6-1 and TRBJ1-1; possibly TRBD1 for D (5 bases). Germline V lookup: CDR1 MNHNS, CDR2 SASEGT. The CDR3 runs 13 residues. The V and J ends lost 6 bases and 2 bases respectively, with 10 bases between them.